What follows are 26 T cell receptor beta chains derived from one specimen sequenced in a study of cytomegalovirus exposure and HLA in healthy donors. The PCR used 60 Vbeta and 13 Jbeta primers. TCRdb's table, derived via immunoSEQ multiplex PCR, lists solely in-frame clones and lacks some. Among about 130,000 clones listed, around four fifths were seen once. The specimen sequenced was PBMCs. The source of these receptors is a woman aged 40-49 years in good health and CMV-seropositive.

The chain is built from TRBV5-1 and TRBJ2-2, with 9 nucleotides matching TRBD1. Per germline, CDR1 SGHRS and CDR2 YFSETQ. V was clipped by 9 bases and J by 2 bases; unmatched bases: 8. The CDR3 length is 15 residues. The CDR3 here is CATRRTGVNTGELFF. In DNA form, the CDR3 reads TGCGCCACCCGACGGACAGGGGTTAACACCGGGGAGCTGTTTTTT.

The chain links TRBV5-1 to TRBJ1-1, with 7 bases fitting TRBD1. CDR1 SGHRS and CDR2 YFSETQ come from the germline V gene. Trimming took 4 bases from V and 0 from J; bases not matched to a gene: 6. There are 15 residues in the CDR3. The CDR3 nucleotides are TGCGCCAGCAGCGCGGGACAGCGGATGAACACTGAAGCTTTCTTT. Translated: CASSAGQRMNTEAFF.

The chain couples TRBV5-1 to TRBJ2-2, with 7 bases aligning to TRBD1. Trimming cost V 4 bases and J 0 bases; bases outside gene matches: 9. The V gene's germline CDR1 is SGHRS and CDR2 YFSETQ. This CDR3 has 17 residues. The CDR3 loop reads CASSQTGASTNTGELFF. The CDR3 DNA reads TGCGCCAGCAGCCAAACAGGGGCATCAACGAACACCGGGGAGCTGTTTTTT.

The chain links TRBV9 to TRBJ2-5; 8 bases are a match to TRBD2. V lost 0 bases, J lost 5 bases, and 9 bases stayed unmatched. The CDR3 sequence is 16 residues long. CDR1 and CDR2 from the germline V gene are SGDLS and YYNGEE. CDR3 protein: CASSVEGGTRAETQYF. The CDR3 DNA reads TGTGCCAGCAGCGTAGAAGGGGGGACTAGGGCCGAGACCCAGTACTTC.

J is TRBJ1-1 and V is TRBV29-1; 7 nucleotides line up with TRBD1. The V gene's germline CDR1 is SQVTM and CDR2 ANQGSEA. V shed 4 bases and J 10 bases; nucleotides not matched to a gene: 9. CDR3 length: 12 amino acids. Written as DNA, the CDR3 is TGCAGCGTTGCAGGCAGGGGGTGCTCAGCTTTCTTT. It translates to CSVAGRGCSAFF.

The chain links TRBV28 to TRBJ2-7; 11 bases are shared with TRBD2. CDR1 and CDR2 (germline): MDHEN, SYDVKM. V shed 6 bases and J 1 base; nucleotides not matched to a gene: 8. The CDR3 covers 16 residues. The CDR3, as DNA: TGTGCCAGCAGCCCAATTGGGACTAGCGGTTCCTACGAGCAGTACTTC. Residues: CASSPIGTSGSYEQYF.

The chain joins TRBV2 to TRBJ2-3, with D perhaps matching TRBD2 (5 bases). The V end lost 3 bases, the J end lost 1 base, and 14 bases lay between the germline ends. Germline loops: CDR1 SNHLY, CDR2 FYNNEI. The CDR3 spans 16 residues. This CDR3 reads CASSESHAGGTDTQYF. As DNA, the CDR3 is TGTGCCAGCAGTGAGAGTCATGCCGGGGGCACAGATACGCAGTATTTT.

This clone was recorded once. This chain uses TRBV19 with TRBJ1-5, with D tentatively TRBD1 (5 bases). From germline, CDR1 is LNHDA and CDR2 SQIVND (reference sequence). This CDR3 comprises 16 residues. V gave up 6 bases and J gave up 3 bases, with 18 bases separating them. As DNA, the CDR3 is TGTGCCAGTAGCAATTCCGGAGGGGTTAACAATCAGCCCCAGCATTTT. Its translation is CASSNSGGVNNQPQHF.

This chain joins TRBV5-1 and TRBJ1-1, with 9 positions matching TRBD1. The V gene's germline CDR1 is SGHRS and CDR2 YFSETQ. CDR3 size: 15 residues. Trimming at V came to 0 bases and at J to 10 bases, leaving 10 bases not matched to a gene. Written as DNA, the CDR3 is TGCGCCAGCAGCTTGGGAGGACAGGGGACCCCCCGAGCTTTCTTT. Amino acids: CASSLGGQGTPRAFF.

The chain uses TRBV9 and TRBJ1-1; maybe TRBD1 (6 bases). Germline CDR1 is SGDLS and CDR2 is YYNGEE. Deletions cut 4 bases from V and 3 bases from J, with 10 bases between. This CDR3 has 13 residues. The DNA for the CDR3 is TGTGCCAGCAGCCACTCAGGGGACACTGAAGCTTTCTTT. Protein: CASSHSGDTEAFF.

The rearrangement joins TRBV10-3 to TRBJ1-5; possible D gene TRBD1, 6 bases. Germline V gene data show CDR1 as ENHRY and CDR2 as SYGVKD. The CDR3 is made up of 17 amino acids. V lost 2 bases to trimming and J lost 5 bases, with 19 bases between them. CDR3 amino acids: CAISESRGPGGHQPQHF. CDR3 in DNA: TGTGCCATCAGTGAGAGCAGGGGCCCGGGGGGCCATCAGCCCCAGCATTTT.

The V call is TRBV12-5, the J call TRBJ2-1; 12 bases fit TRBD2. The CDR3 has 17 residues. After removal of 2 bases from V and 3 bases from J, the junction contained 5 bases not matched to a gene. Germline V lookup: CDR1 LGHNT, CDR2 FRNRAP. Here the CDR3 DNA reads TGTGCTAGTGGTTTGAGGCTAGCGGGGGGGTTCTACAATGAGCAGTTCTTC. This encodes CASGLRLAGGFYNEQFF.

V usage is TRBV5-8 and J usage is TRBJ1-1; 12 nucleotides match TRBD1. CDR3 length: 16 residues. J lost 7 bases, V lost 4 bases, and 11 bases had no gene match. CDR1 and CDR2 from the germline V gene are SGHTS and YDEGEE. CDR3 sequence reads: CASSRTGTGGGGEAFF. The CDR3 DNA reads TGTGCCAGCAGCCGGACCGGGACAGGGGGCGGGGGTGAAGCTTTCTTT.

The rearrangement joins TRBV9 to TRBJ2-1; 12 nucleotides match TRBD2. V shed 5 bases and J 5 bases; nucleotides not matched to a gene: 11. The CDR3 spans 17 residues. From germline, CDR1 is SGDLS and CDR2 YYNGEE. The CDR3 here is CASSASLAGGPHNEQFF. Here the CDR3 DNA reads TGTGCCAGCAGTGCAAGTCTAGCGGGGGGGCCCCACAATGAGCAGTTCTTC.

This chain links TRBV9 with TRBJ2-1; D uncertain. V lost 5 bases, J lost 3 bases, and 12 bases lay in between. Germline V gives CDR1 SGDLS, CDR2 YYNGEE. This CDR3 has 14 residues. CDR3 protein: CASSNPTFYNEQFF. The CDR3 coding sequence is TGTGCCAGCAGTAATCCTACCTTCTACAATGAGCAGTTCTTC. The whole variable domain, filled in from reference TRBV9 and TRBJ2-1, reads DSGVTQTPKHLITATGQRVTLRCSPRSGDLSVYWYQQSLDQGLQFLIQYYNGEERAKGNILERFSAQQFPDLHSELNLSSLELGDSALYFCASSNPTFYNEQFFGPGTRLTVL.

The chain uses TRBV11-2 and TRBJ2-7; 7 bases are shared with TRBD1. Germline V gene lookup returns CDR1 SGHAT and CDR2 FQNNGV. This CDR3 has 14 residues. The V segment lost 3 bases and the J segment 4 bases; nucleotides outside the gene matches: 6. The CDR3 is CASSFTGDIYEQYF. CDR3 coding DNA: TGTGCCAGCAGCTTTACAGGGGATATTTACGAGCAGTACTTC.

The DNA of the CDR3 is TGCAGCGCCATGGTGGGGGGGCTCGACTATGGCTACACCTTC. It encodes CSAMVGGLDYGYTF. The V call is TRBV29-1, the J call TRBJ1-2; D perhaps matches TRBD1 (6 bases). The V and J ends lost 7 bases and 3 bases respectively, with 18 bases between them. The CDR3 has 14 residues. Germline-derived CDR1 and CDR2 are SQVTM and ANQGSEA.

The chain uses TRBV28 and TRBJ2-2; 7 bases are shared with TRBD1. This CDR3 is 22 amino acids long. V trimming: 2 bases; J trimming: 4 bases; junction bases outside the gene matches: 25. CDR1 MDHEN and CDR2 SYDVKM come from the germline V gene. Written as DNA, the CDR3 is TGTGCCAGCAGTTTAACCCCCTCGACAGGGAGCGTCGATATGACCCCCACCGGGGAGCTGTTTTTT. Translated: CASSLTPSTGSVDMTPTGELFF.

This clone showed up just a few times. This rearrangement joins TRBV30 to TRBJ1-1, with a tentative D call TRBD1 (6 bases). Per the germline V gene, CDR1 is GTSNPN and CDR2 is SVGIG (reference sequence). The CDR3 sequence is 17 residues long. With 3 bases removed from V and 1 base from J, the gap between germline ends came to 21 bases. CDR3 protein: CAWRLIGTGQQNTEAFF. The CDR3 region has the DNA TGTGCCTGGAGGCTAATTGGAACTGGACAGCAGAACACTGAAGCTTTCTTT. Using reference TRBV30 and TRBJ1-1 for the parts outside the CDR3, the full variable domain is SQTIHQWPATLVQPVGSPLSLECTVEGTSNPNLYWYRQAAGRGLQLLFYSVGIGQISSEVPQNLSASRPQDRQFILSSKKLLLSDSGFYLCAWRLIGTGQQNTEAFFGQGTRLTVV.

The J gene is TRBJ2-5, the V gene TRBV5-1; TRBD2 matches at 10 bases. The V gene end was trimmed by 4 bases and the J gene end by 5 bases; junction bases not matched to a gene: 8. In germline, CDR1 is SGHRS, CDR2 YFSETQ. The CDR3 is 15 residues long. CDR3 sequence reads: CASSPASGSLETQYF. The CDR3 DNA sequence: TGCGCCAGCAGCCCGGCTAGCGGGAGTTTGGAGACCCAGTACTTC.

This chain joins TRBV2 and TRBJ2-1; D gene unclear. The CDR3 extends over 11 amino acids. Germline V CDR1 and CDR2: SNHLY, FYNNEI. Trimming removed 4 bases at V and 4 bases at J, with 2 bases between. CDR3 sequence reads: CASSVYNEQFF. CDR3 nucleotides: TGTGCCAGCAGTGTATACAATGAGCAGTTCTTC. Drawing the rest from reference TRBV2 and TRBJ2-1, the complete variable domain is EPEVTQTPSHQVTQMGQEVILRCVPISNHLYFYWYRQILGQKVEFLVSFYNNEISEKSEIFDDQFSVERPDGSNFTLKIRSTKLEDSAMYFCASSVYNEQFFGPGTRLTVL.

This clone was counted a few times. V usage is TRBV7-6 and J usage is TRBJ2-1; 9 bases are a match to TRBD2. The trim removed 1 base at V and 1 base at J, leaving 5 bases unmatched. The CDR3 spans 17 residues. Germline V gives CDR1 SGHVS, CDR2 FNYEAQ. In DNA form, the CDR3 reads TGTGCCAGCAGCTTAGGCGGGGGGGCCGGGTCCTACAATGAGCAGTTCTTC. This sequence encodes CASSLGGGAGSYNEQFF. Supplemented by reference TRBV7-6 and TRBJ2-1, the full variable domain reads GAGVSQSPRYKVTKRGQDVALRCDPISGHVSLYWYRQALGQGPEFLTYFNYEAQQDKSGLPNDRFSAERPEGSISTLTIQRTEQRDSAMYRCASSLGGGAGSYNEQFFGPGTRLTVL.

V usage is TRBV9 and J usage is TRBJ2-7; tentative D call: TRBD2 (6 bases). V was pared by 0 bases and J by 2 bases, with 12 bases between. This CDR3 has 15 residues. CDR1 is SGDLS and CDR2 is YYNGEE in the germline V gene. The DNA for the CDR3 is TGTGCCAGCAGCGTAGGTGGGGGGAAGACCTACGAGCAGTACTTC. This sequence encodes CASSVGGGKTYEQYF.

CDR3 in amino acids: CASSQISRGYTF. The CDR3 nucleotides are TGCGCCAGCAGTCAAATTAGTCGCGGCTACACCTTC. The rearrangement links TRBV23-1 to TRBJ1-2, with no clear D. TRBV23-1 is an ORF; its function is uncertain. This CDR3 region has 12 residues. The V and J ends lost 2 bases and 8 bases respectively, with 9 bases between them.

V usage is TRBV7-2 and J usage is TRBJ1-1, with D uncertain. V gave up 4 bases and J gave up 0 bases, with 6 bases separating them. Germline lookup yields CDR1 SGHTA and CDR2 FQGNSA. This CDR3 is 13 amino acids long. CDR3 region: CASSSGMNTEAFF. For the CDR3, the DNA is TGTGCCAGCAGCTCGGGAATGAACACTGAAGCTTTCTTT.

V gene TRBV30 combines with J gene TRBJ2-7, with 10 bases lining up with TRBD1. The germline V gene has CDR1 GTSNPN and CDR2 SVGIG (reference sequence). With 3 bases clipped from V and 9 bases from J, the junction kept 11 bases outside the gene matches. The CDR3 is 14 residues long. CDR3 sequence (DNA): TGTGCCTGGAGCTCGGGGACAGGGGTTCTCGCGCAGTACTTC. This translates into CAWSSGTGVLAQYF.